One sample yielded the 32 T cell receptor beta chains listed below, sequenced in a study of T cells in Graves' hyperthyroidism and ophthalmopathy. Using RNA transcripts as the source, TCR beta CDR3 regions were amplified. With the HTBI primer set, the TCR CDR3 went through a first round of RT-PCR. Each CDR3 protein gets one entry after TCRdb re-called the multiplex PCR reads with MiXCR. This sample has about 560,000 distinct CDR3 sequences; around 46% occur once, and the top ten carry 8% to 8.5%. The source material was peripheral blood or thyroid tissue (not recorded which). These receptors were collected from a young woman with Graves' hyperthyroidism.

This chain joins TRBV20-1 and TRBJ2-7; 14 bases align to TRBD2. The V segment lost 8 bases and the J segment 12 bases; nucleotides outside the gene matches: 12. The CDR3 is made up of 13 amino acids. Germline V gives CDR1 DFQATT, CDR2 SNEGSKA (reference sequence). DNA for the CDR3: TGCAGTTCAGTCCCGGGACTAGCGGGAGAGGTGTACTTC. Residues: CSSVPGLAGEVYF.

Comment on this clonotype: Just one base apart from a much larger clone, this may be a read error. This CDR3 fails to terminate in the conserved phenylalanine or tryptophan, so it likely reflects a read error. This chain joins TRBV29-1 and TRBJ1-1; D remains ambiguous. Germline loops: CDR1 SQVTM, CDR2 ANQGSEA. CDR3 length: 15 amino acids. V lost 0 bases, J lost 0 bases, and 11 bases lay in between. The CDR3 region is CSVEDRWGVNTEAFL. Written as DNA, the CDR3 is TGCAGCGTTGAAGATCGATGGGGTGTGAACACTGAAGCTTTCCTT.

Points on this clonotype: It may be a read error: a sequence one base away is much more abundant. CDR3 protein: CASRPGQGYEQCF. CDR3 DNA: TGCGCCAGCAGACCGGGACAGGGCTACGAGCAGTGCTTC. The rearrangement links TRBV10-2 to TRBJ2-7, with 9 nucleotides matching TRBD1. Germline V gene data show CDR1 as WSHSY and CDR2 as SAAADI. This CDR3 spans 13 amino acids.

This clonotype was seen at least ten times. V and J are TRBV20-1 and TRBJ1-1; D is uncertain. Trimming pared 1 base from V and 1 base from J, leaving 10 bases between. Per the germline V gene, CDR1 is DFQATT and CDR2 is SNEGSKA (reference sequence). CDR3 length equals 14 residues. The CDR3 DNA reads as TGCAGTGCTAGAGCTTGGCAGTCGAACACTGAAGCTTTCTTT. Its translation: CSARAWQSNTEAFF.

This clonotype was recorded a few times. The junction shows a germline mismatch at one end, possibly a read error. This sequence joins TRBV6-1 and TRBJ2-6; 7 bases align to TRBD1. CDR1 and CDR2 from the germline V gene are MNHNS and SASEGT. The CDR3 sequence is 16 residues long. The CDR3 DNA sequence: TGTGCCAGCTGTGAAGGGGGCGCTTCTGGGGCCAACGTCCTGACTTTC. This translates into CASCEGGASGANVLTF.

This clonotype occurred many times. The V and J genes are TRBV7-3 and TRBJ1-1, with 9 bases identical to TRBD1. This CDR3 spans 14 amino acids. From germline, CDR1 is SGHTA and CDR2 FQGTGA. The V and J ends lost 5 bases and 3 bases, in that order; junction bases with no gene match: 4. CDR3 sequence reads: CASSTTGGDTEAFF. As DNA, the CDR3 is TGTGCCAGCAGCACGACAGGGGGTGACACTGAAGCTTTCTTT.

This chain connects TRBV3-1 to TRBJ1-5, with 7 bases matching TRBD1. V shed 0 bases, J shed 2 bases, and the junction held 10 bases outside the gene matches. There are 18 residues in the CDR3. CDR1 LGHDT and CDR2 YNNKEL come from the germline V gene (reference sequence). This CDR3 is CASSQDRPGGDGNQPQHF. The CDR3 DNA reads as TGTGCCAGCAGCCAAGATCGTCCAGGGGGAGATGGCAATCAGCCCCAGCATTTT.

As for this clonotype: This may be a read error: a much more frequent sequence differs by one nucleotide. The chain combines TRBV15 with TRBJ1-5; D may be TRBD1 (6 bases). The V and J ends lost 7 bases and 2 bases respectively, with 15 bases between them. Germline V gene sequence: CDR1 LNHNV, CDR2 YYDKDF (reference sequence). CDR3 length: 15 amino acids. In nucleotides, the CDR3 is TGTGCCACCAACGAGGACGGGGGCGGCAATCAGCCCCAGCATTTT. It yields the protein CATNEDGGGNQPQHF.

The sample holds a few counts of this clonotype. The genes are TRBV20-1 and TRBJ2-5, with 10 bases matching TRBD2. V was pared by 2 bases and J by 1 base, with 1 base of the junction left unmatched. This CDR3 is 14 amino acids long. CDR1 DFQATT and CDR2 SNEGSKA come from the germline V gene (reference sequence). Here the CDR3 DNA reads TGCAGTGCTAGAAGCGGGAGGGCCCAAGAGACCCAGTACTTC. Amino acids: CSARSGRAQETQYF.

About this clonotype: A read error may account for a junction end that differs from germline. This sequence joins TRBV24-1 and TRBJ2-5; 9 positions match TRBD2. The CDR3 is made up of 15 amino acids. Germline V gene lookup returns CDR1 KGHDR and CDR2 SFDVKD. CDR3 region: CVTSDRQAGGETQYF. The CDR3 DNA reads TGTGTCACCAGTGACCGACAAGCGGGAGGCGAGACCCAGTACTTC.

The chain has TRBV7-9 and TRBJ1-1; D unresolved. The V and J ends lost 2 bases and 14 bases respectively, with 15 bases between them. The germline V gene has CDR1 SEHNR and CDR2 FQNEAQ (reference sequence). The CDR3 extends over 12 amino acids. The CDR3 DNA follows: TGTGCCAGCAGCTTATGGGGTGATGAGCAGTTCTTT. Translating it yields CASSLWGDEQFF.

J is TRBJ2-3 and V is TRBV7-2, with unresolved D. The CDR3 is 13 amino acids. Per germline, CDR1 SGHTA and CDR2 FQGNSA. V was trimmed by 5 bases and J by 5 bases, leaving 11 bases between them. DNA of the CDR3: TGTGCCAGCAGCCCCGACCCGGGAGATACGCAGTATTTT. It encodes CASSPDPGDTQYF.

The chain employs TRBV2 and TRBJ1-4, with D perhaps matching TRBD1 (5 bases). In germline, CDR1 is SNHLY, CDR2 FYNNEI. The length of the CDR3 is 15 residues. V shed 1 base and J shed 7 bases, with 13 bases lying between them. The chain's CDR3 is CASSEGASGTEKLFF. The CDR3 DNA sequence: TGTGCCAGCAGTGAAGGGGCTAGCGGGACTGAAAAACTGTTTTTT.

The rearrangement uses TRBV10-2 and TRBJ1-5, with D uncertain. Trimming left V 3 bases short and J 6 bases short, with 21 bases between. Looked up from germline, CDR1 is WSHSY and CDR2 is SAAADI. This CDR3 has 17 amino acids. The CDR3 protein is CASSDLQSRLGGQPQHF. For the CDR3, the DNA is TGCGCCAGCAGTGATTTGCAGAGCAGATTGGGAGGTCAGCCCCAGCATTTT.

This clonotype was detected ten times or more. Here the CDR3 reads CSVGELAGQYF. For the CDR3, the DNA is TGCAGCGTTGGGGAACTGGCCGGGCAGTACTTC. The chain carries TRBV29-1 and TRBJ2-7; D remains ambiguous. Trimming took 4 bases from V and 9 from J, leaving 13 bases between them. The germline CDR1 and CDR2 sequences are SQVTM and ANQGSEA. The CDR3 is made up of 11 amino acids.

The rearrangement joins TRBV5-1 to TRBJ2-3; TRBD2 matches at 9 bases. The trim removed 4 bases at V and 0 bases at J, leaving 6 bases unmatched. Looked up from germline, CDR1 is SGHRS and CDR2 is YFSETQ. The length of the CDR3 is 16 residues. The CDR3 loop reads CASSRKAGGSTDTQYF. In DNA form, the CDR3 reads TGCGCCAGCAGCCGAAAAGCGGGAGGAAGCACAGATACGCAGTATTTT.

In regard to this clonotype: A read error may be the cause here, since a much bigger clone is one base away. The chain recombines TRBV29-1 with TRBJ2-7, with D perhaps matching TRBD1 or TRBD2 (6 bases each). The CDR3 runs 14 residues. Germline CDR1 reads SQVTM; CDR2 reads ANQGSEA. The V end lost 6 bases, the J end lost 1 base, and 16 bases lay between the germline ends. The CDR3: CSVGTSGVSYEQYF. CDR3 bases: TGCAGCGTAGGGACTTCAGGGGTATCCTACGAGCAGTACTTC.

In this sample, this clonotype turned up a few times. The chain carries TRBV5-1 and TRBJ2-7, with D uncertain. V was shortened by 6 bases and J by 2 bases, with 12 bases between the two germline ends. CDR1 and CDR2 (germline): SGHRS, YFSETQ. The CDR3 spans 13 residues. The CDR3: CASKIFGTYEQYF. DNA for the CDR3: TGCGCCAGCAAAATCTTCGGAACCTACGAGCAGTACTTC.

Turning to this clonotype: Since the CDR3 does not end with the conserved phenylalanine or tryptophan, this likely comes from a read error. No DNA is shown, since the ends of the CDR3 on it are uncertain; the CDR3 is the one TCRdb lists. The genes are TRBV6-6 and TRBJ1-4; the D call in the table, TRBD1, was not verified against the DNA. The CDR3 is made up of 8 amino acids, end residues included. Germline lookup yields CDR1 MNHNY and CDR2 SVGAGI (reference sequence). This CDR3 reads CASSLSGG.

This clonotype was seen repeatedly, ten times or more. The chain links TRBV2 to TRBJ1-2, with D possibly being TRBD1 (5 bases). Germline V gene data show CDR1 as SNHLY and CDR2 as FYNNEI. Trimming stripped 6 bases from V and 7 bases from J, with 15 bases between. This CDR3 region has 13 residues. The CDR3 coding sequence is TGTGCCAGCAGGGGGACGGCCGGAGTTGGCTACACCTTC. This encodes CASRGTAGVGYTF.

The sample holds many counts of this clonotype. The rearrangement links TRBV29-1 to TRBJ2-2; no definite D call. Germline assignment: CDR1 SQVTM and CDR2 ANQGSEA. The CDR3 has 12 amino acids. CDR3 DNA: TGCAGGTGTGGCCCTCCTGTCGGGGAGCTGTTTTTT. Translating gives CRCGPPVGELFF.

The V and J genes are TRBV14 and TRBJ2-7, with no clear D. Germline CDR1 and CDR2: SGHDN and FVKESK. The V end was cut by 3 bases, the J end by 6 bases, with 9 bases between. CDR3 size: 12 residues. CDR3 amino acids: CASSQRLSEQYF. CDR3 nucleotides: TGTGCCAGCAGCCAGAGACTTTCCGAGCAGTACTTC.

The rearrangement uses TRBV2 and TRBJ1-1, with 7 bases aligning to TRBD1. The ends lost 5 bases at V and 7 bases at J; junction bases unmatched: 4. The CDR3 runs to 12 residues. Germline V gene sequence: CDR1 SNHLY, CDR2 FYNNEI. CDR3 coding DNA: TGTGCCAGCAGTTATACAGGGGATGAAGCTTTCTTT. It translates to CASSYTGDEAFF.

The chain links TRBV12-5 to TRBJ1-1; no clear D. The CDR3 has 11 residues. Germline V gene sequence: CDR1 LGHNT, CDR2 FRNRAP. The chain's CDR3 is CASTRTAEAFF. In nucleotides, the CDR3 is TGTGCCAGCACCCGGACGGCTGAAGCTTTCTTT.

The sample holds a few counts of this clonotype. This chain links TRBV5-1 with TRBJ1-2; no reliable D call. This CDR3 has 14 residues. Germline V gives CDR1 SGHRS, CDR2 YFSETQ. V was trimmed by 0 bases and J by 6 bases, leaving 12 bases between them. The CDR3 is CASSLAVDSHGYTF. CDR3 bases: TGCGCCAGCAGCTTGGCCGTAGATTCGCATGGCTACACCTTC.

This clonotype was counted between two and nine times. The J gene is TRBJ2-5, the V gene TRBV7-3; D is possibly TRBD2 (5 bases). Trimming stripped 2 bases from V and 5 bases from J, with 9 bases between. In germline, CDR1 is SGHTA, CDR2 FQGTGA. This CDR3 contains 13 residues. The CDR3 DNA reads as TGTGCCAGCAGCTTAGGGGAGCCGGAGACCCAGTACTTC. Protein product: CASSLGEPETQYF.

The CDR3 nucleotides are TGTGCCAGGGCATTAGGGGGAGATGGCTACACCATATATTTT. Amino acids: CARALGGDGYTIYF. The chain carries TRBV2 and TRBJ1-3, with D tentatively TRBD1 (6 bases). CDR3 length: 14 residues. CDR1 is SNHLY and CDR2 is FYNNEI in the germline V gene. V dropped 9 bases and J dropped 8 bases, with 20 bases sitting between them.

Comments on this clonotype: Possible read error: a much larger clone is one base away. This chain uses TRBV29-1 with TRBJ2-5; the D gene is possibly TRBD1 (5 bases). V was shortened by 3 bases and J by 7 bases, with 15 bases between the two germline ends. Germline loops: CDR1 SQVTM, CDR2 ANQGSEA. The CDR3 has 13 residues. The CDR3 bases are TGCAGCGTTGAGGGGCAAGTCGATGGGACCCAGTACTTC. Translated: CSVEGQVDGTQYF.

This chain uses TRBV20-1 with TRBJ1-1; no clear D gene. V lost 6 bases, J lost 0 bases, and 11 bases lay in between. The CDR3 is 13 residues long. Germline V lookup: CDR1 DFQATT, CDR2 SNEGSKA (reference sequence). The CDR3 DNA follows: TGCAGTGCCCCACCCGAGGTGAACACTGAAGCTTTCTTT. It translates to CSAPPEVNTEAFF.

J is TRBJ1-5 and V is TRBV9, with D unclear. CDR3 size: 11 residues. Trimming stripped 4 bases from V and 9 bases from J, with 8 bases between. Germline CDR1 SGDLS, CDR2 YYNGEE. The CDR3 region has the DNA TGTGCCAGCAGCCCGCGGGGGCCCCAGCATTTT. Its translation is CASSPRGPQHF. The full variable domain, in which reference TRBV9 and TRBJ1-5 provide the parts outside the CDR3, is DSGVTQTPKHLITATGQRVTLRCSPRSGDLSVYWYQQSLDQGLQFLIQYYNGEERAKGNILERFSAQQFPDLHSELNLSSLELGDSALYFCASSPRGPQHFGDGTRLSIL.

V usage is TRBV20-1 and J usage is TRBJ1-6, with TRBD1 matching over 8 bases. This CDR3 is 14 amino acids long. The V segment lost 1 base and the J segment 6 bases; nucleotides outside the gene matches: 2. Germline loops: CDR1 DFQATT, CDR2 SNEGSKA (reference sequence). The CDR3 spells CSARAGQANSPLHF. In DNA, the CDR3 is TGCAGTGCTAGAGCGGGACAGGCTAATTCACCCCTCCACTTT.

J is TRBJ2-3 and V is TRBV7-9; 9 bases align to TRBD2. V gave up 5 bases and J gave up 2 bases; unmatched junction bases: 11. Germline lookup yields CDR1 SEHNR and CDR2 FQNEAQ (reference sequence). CDR3 length equals 17 residues. The CDR3 spells CASSPRLAEGPTDTQYF. The CDR3 DNA reads as TGTGCCAGCAGCCCACGACTAGCGGAGGGACCCACAGATACGCAGTATTTT.